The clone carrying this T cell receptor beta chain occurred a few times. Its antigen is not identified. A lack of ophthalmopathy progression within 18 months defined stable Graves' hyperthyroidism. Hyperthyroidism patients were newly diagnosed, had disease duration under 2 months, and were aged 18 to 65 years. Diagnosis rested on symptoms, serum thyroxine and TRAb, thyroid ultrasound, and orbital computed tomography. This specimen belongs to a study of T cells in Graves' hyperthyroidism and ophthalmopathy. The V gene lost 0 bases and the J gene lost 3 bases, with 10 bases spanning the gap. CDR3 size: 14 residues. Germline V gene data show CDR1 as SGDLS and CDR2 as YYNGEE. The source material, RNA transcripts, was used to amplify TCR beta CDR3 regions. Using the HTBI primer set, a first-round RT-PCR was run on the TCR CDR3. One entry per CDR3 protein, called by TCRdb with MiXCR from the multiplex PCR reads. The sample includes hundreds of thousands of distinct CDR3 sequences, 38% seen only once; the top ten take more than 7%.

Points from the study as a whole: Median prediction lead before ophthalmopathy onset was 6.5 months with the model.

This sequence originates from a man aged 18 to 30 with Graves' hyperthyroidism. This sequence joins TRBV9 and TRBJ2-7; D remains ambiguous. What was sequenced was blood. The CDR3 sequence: CASSVDDGYYEQYF. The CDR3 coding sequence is TGTGCCAGCAGCGTAGACGACGGATACTACGAGCAGTACTTC. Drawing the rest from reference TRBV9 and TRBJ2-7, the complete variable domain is DSGVTQTPKHLITATGQRVTLRCSPRSGDLSVYWYQQSLDQGLQFLIQYYNGEERAKGNILERFSAQQFPDLHSELNLSSLELGDSALYFCASSVDDGYYEQYFGPGTRLTVT.